A single sample is the source of the 4 T cell receptor beta chains below, sequenced in a study of blood T cells in healthy people across ages. Primed by a sample-barcoded 5' primer and a J-beta primer mix, a second PCR proceeded for about 7 to 11 cycles. TCRdb reprocessed the 5' RACE reads with MiXCR, giving one entry per CDR3 protein. This sample has around 1,500,000 distinct CDR3 sequences, with about 30% found just once. The sequenced material came from blood. All receptors derive from a woman aged 25 to 39 in good health.

This clonotype has at least ten counts. The V gene is TRBV12-3 or TRBV12-4, the J gene TRBJ1-1; D uncertain. Trimming removed 6 bases from V and 1 base from J, with 9 bases in between. CDR3 length: 13 amino acids. In DNA form, the CDR3 reads TGTGCCAGCAGCTTCGCAGAGAACACTGAAGCTTTCTTT. This codes for CASSFAENTEAFF.

V gene TRBV28 combines with J gene TRBJ2-1; D call uncertain. The CDR3 runs to 15 residues. Germline V gene sequence: CDR1 MDHEN, CDR2 SYDVKM. Trimming shortened V by 4 bases and J by 6 bases, and 16 bases separated the two germline ends. CDR3 region: CASSSRTIYCNEQFF. The CDR3 DNA reads as TGTGCCAGCAGTTCCCGGACGATTTACTGCAATGAGCAGTTCTTC.

This clonotype was observed a handful of times. The chain recombines TRBV29-1 with TRBJ1-1; D is unclear. The V and J ends lost 1 base and 5 bases respectively, with 17 bases between them. Germline CDR1 and CDR2: SQVTM and ANQGSEA. This CDR3 has 15 residues. The CDR3 spells CSVEARSQTRTEAFF. The CDR3 coding sequence is TGCAGCGTTGAAGCTAGGTCCCAAACGAGAACTGAAGCTTTCTTT.

This clonotype appeared many times. The chain is built from TRBV12-3 or TRBV12-4 and TRBJ1-2, with D possibly matching TRBD1 (6 bases). V was pared by 6 bases and J by 8 bases, with 13 bases between. The CDR3 covers 12 residues. Here the CDR3 DNA reads TGTGCCAGCAGGCCTGACAGGAGGGGCTACACCTTC. Its protein is CASRPDRRGYTF.